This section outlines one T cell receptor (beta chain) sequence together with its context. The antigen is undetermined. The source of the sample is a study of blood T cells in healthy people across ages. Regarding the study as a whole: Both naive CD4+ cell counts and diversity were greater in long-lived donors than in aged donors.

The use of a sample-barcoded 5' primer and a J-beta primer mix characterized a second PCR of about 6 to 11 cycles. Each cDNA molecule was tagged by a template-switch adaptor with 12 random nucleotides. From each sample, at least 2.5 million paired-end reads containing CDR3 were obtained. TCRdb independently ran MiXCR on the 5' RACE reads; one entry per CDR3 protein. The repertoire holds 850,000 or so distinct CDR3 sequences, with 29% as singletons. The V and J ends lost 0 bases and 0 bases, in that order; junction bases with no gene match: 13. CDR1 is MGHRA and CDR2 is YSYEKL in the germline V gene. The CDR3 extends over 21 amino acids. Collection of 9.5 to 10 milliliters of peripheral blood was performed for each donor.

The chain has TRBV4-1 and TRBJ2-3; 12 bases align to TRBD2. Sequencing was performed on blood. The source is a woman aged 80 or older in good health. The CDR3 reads CASSQEDIRGTSGRSTDTQYF. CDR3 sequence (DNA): TGCGCCAGCAGCCAAGAAGATATTAGAGGGACTAGCGGGCGTAGCACAGATACGCAGTATTTT.